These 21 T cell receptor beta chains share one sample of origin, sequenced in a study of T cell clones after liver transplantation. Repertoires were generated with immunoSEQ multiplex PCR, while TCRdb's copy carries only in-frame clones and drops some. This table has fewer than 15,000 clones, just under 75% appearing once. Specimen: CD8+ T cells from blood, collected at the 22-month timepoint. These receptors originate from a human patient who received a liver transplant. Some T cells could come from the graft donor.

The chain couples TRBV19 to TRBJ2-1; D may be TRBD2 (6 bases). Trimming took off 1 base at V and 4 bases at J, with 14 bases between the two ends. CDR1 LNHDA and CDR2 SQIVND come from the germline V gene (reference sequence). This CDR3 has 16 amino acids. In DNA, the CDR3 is TGTGCCAGTAGTATAGTATTTCCGGGGAGGTACAATGAGCAGTTCTTC. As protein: CASSIVFPGRYNEQFF.

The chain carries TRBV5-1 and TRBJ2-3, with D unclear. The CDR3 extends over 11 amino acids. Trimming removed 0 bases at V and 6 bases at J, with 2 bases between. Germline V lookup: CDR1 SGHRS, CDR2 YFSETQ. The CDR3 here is CASSLEDTQYF. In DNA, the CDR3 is TGCGCCAGCAGCTTGGAGGATACGCAGTATTTT.

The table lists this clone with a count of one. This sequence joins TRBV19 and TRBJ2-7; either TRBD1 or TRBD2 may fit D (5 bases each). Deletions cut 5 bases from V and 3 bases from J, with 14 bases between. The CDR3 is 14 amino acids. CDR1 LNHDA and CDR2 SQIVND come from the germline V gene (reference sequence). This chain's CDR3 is CASSPQGTLYEQYF. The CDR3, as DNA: TGTGCCAGTAGTCCACAAGGGACCCTCTACGAGCAGTACTTC. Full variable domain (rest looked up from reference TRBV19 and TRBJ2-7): DGGITQSPKYLFRKEGQNVTLSCEQNLNHDAMYWYRQDPGQGLRLIYYSQIVNDFQKGDIAEGYSVSREKKESFPLTVTSAQKNPTAFYLCASSPQGTLYEQYFGPGTRLTVT.

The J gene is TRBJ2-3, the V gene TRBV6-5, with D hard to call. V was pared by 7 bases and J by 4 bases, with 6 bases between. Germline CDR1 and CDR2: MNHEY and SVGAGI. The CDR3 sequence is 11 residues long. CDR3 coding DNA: TGTGCCAGCACAGAGTCAGATACGCAGTATTTT. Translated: CASTESDTQYF.

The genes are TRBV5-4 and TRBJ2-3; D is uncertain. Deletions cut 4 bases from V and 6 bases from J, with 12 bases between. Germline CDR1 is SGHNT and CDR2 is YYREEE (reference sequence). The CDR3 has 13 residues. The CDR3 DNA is TGTGCCAGCAGCCTATCTAATAAGGATACGCAGTATTTT. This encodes CASSLSNKDTQYF.

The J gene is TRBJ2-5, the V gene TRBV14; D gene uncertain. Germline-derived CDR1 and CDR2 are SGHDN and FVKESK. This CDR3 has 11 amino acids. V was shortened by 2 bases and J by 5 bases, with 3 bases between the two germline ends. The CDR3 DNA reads TGTGCCAGCAGCCAACTGGAGACCCAGTACTTC. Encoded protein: CASSQLETQYF.

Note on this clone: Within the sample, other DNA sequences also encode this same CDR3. CDR3 bases: TGTGCCAGCAGCAGGACCTCCTACAATGAGCAGTTCTTC. This encodes CASSRTSYNEQFF. The rearrangement joins TRBV7-6 to TRBJ2-1; D remains ambiguous. There are 13 residues in the CDR3. The germline gives CDR1 SGHVS, CDR2 FNYEAQ. V lost 5 bases to trimming and J lost 0 bases, with 5 bases between them.

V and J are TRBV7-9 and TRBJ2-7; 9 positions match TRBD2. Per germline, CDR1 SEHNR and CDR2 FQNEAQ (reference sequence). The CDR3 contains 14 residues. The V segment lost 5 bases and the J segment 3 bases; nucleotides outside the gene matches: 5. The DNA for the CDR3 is TGTGCCAGCAGCGAGACTAGCGGATACTACGAGCAGTACTTC. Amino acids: CASSETSGYYEQYF.

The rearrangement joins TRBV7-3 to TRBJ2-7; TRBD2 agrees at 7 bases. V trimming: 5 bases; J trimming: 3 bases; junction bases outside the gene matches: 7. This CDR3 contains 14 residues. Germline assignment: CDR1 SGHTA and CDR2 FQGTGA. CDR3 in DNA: TGTGCCAGCAGCCCCTCGGCGGGAGACTACGAGCAGTACTTC. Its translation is CASSPSAGDYEQYF.

Here the CDR3 reads CSAITNTEAFF. In DNA, the CDR3 is TGCAGTGCTATAACGAACACTGAAGCTTTCTTT. The V gene is TRBV20-1, the J gene TRBJ1-1; no definite D call. The CDR3 is made up of 11 amino acids. CDR1 and CDR2 (germline): DFQATT, SNEGSKA (reference sequence). The V gene lost 4 bases and the J gene lost 1 base, with 4 bases spanning the gap.

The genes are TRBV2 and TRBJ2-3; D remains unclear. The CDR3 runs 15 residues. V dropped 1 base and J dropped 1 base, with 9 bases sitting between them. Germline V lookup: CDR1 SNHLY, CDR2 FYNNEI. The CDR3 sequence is CASSEGVDRTDTQYF. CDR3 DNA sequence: TGTGCCAGCAGTGAAGGGGTGGATCGCACAGATACGCAGTATTTT.

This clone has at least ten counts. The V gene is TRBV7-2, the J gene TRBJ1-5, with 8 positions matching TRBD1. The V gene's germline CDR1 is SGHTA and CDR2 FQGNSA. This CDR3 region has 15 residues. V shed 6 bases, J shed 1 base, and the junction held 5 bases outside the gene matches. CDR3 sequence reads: CASRTTGGSNQPQHF. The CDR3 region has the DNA TGTGCCAGCAGGACTACAGGGGGGAGCAATCAGCCCCAGCATTTT.

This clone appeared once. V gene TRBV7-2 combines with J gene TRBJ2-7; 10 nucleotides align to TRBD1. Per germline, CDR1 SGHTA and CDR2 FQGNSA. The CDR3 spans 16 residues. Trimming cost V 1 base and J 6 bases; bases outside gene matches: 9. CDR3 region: CASSLVPTGGASEQYF. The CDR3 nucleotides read TGTGCCAGCAGCTTAGTTCCGACAGGGGGCGCTTCCGAGCAGTACTTC.

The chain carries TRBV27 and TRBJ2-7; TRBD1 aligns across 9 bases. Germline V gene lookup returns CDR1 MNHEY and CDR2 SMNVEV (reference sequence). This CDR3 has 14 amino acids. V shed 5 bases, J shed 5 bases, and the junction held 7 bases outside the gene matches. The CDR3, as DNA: TGTGCCAGCAGTCAACAGGGGGCAGGGCACGAGCAGTACTTC. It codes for CASSQQGAGHEQYF.

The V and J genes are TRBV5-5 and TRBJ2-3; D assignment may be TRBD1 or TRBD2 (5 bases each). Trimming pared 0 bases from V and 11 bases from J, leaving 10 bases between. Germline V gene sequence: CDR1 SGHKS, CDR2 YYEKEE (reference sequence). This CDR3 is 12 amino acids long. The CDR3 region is CASSLGGEGQYF. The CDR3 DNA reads TGTGCCAGCAGCTTGGGAGGGGAAGGGCAGTATTTT.

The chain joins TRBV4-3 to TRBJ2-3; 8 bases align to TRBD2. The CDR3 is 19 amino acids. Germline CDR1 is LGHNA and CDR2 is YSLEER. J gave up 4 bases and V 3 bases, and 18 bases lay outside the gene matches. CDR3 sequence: CASSQPKGLAGFEADTQYF. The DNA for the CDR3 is TGCGCCAGCAGCCAGCCGAAGGGATTAGCGGGGTTTGAGGCAGATACGCAGTATTTT.

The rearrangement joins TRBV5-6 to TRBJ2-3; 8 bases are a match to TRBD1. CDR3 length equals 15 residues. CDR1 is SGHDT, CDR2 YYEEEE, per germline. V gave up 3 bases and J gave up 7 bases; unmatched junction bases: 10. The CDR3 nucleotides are TGTGCCAGCAGCTGGGGGCAGGGGGCAGGATATACGCAGTATTTT. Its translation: CASSWGQGAGYTQYF. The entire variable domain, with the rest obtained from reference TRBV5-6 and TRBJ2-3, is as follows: DAGVTQSPTHLIKTRGQQVTLRCSPKSGHDTVSWYQQALGQGPQFIFQYYEEEERQRGNFPDRFSGHQFPNYSSELNVNALLLGDSALYLCASSWGQGAGYTQYFGPGTRLTVL.

CDR3 coding DNA: TGTGCCAGCAGTCGGACAGGGGACCGGGGAGAAAAACTGTTTTTT. This encodes CASSRTGDRGEKLFF. The rearrangement links TRBV2 to TRBJ1-4; 9 nucleotides match TRBD1. CDR3 length: 15 residues. Per the germline V gene, CDR1 is SNHLY and CDR2 is FYNNEI. J gave up 8 bases and V 5 bases, and 9 bases lay outside the gene matches.

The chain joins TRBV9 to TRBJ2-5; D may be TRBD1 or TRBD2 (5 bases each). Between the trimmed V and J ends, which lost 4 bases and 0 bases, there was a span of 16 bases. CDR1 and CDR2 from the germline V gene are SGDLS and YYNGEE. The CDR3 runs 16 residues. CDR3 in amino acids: CASSPQGTEDQETQYF. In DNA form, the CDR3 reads TGTGCCAGCAGCCCCCAAGGGACGGAGGACCAAGAGACCCAGTACTTC.

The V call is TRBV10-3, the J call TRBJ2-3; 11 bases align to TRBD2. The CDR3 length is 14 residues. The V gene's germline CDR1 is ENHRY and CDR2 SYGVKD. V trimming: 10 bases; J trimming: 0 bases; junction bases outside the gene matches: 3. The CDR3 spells CATGTSGSTDTQYF. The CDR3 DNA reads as TGTGCCACCGGGACTAGCGGAAGCACAGATACGCAGTATTTT.

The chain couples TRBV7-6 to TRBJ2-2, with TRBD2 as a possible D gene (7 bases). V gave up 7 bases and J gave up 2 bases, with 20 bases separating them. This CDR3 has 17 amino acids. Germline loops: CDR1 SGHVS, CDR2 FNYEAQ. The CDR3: CASNRDGGALNTGELFF. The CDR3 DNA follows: TGTGCCAGCAATCGAGATGGGGGGGCGCTTAACACCGGGGAGCTGTTTTTT.